Presented here are 21 T cell receptor beta chains from one specimen sequenced in a study of blood T cells in healthy people across ages. For the second PCR, which ran for about 7 to 11 cycles, a sample-barcoded 5' primer and a J-beta primer mix were used. Each CDR3 protein gets one entry after TCRdb re-called the 5' RACE reads with MiXCR. The profile covers 1.5 million to 2 million distinct CDR3 sequences, with 49% appearing a single time and less than 2.5% taken by the ten largest. The sample consisted of blood. These receptors were collected from a middle-aged woman in good health.

The CDR3 loop reads CSATNRDTGYEQYF. The CDR3, as DNA: TGCAGTGCCACAAACCGGGACACGGGCTACGAGCAGTACTTC. V usage is TRBV20-1 and J usage is TRBJ2-7; D may be TRBD1 (6 bases). CDR1 and CDR2 from the germline V gene are DFQATT and SNEGSKA (reference sequence). The CDR3 spans 14 residues. V was shortened by 6 bases and J by 3 bases, with 18 bases between the two germline ends.

V and J are TRBV20-1 and TRBJ2-3; the match to TRBD2 covers 14 bases. The CDR3 length is 19 residues. The V segment lost 6 bases and the J segment 4 bases; nucleotides outside the gene matches: 18. Per germline, CDR1 DFQATT and CDR2 SNEGSKA (reference sequence). CDR3 nucleotide sequence: TGCAGTGCGACCCGGACTAGCGGGGGGCCACCTTATCGGGCAGATACGCAGTATTTT. Its protein product is CSATRTSGGPPYRADTQYF.

This rearrangement joins TRBV20-1 to TRBJ1-2, with 7 bases aligning to TRBD1. CDR1 and CDR2 (germline): DFQATT, SNEGSKA (reference sequence). The junction had 18 bases not matched to a gene; V was cut back by 6 bases and J by 2 bases. This CDR3 has 17 amino acids. The CDR3 coding sequence is TGCAGTGCCATTAGTGGCCCGAGACAGGGCCTCAACTATGGCTACACCTTC. This codes for CSAISGPRQGLNYGYTF.

The V and J genes are TRBV28 and TRBJ1-2; 8 bases are a match to TRBD1. Germline assignment: CDR1 MDHEN and CDR2 SYDVKM. The CDR3 totals 17 residues. After removal of 5 bases from V and 5 bases from J, the junction contained 16 bases not matched to a gene. CDR3 nucleotides: TGTGCCAGCAGTACGACAGGGGAGCCGAATTTTTCGTATGGCTACACCTTC. Amino acids: CASSTTGEPNFSYGYTF.

This clonotype was observed a few times. CDR3 nucleotide sequence: TGTGCCACCAGCGCCCGGGACAGGGTTAGCTATGGCTACACCTTC. Translated, it gives CATSARDRVSYGYTF. This sequence joins TRBV15 and TRBJ1-2; 9 nucleotides agree with TRBD1. Germline V gene data show CDR1 as LNHNV and CDR2 as YYDKDF (reference sequence). This CDR3 is built from 15 residues. With V trimmed by 5 bases and J by 4 bases, 8 bases remained unmatched.

The chain links TRBV6-5 to TRBJ1-2; tentative D call: TRBD1 (6 bases). V was shortened by 2 bases and J by 9 bases, with 19 bases between the two germline ends. The CDR3 totals 15 residues. CDR1 and CDR2 (germline): MNHEY, SVGAGI. CDR3: CASSYPSGGHGSYTF. As DNA, the CDR3 is TGTGCCAGCAGTTACCCCTCGGGGGGCCACGGTAGCTACACCTTC.

The chain has TRBV6-1 and TRBJ2-7; 10 bases match TRBD1. Germline V gives CDR1 MNHNS, CDR2 SASEGT. Germline trimming cut 6 bases from V and 5 bases from J; bases unmatched to any gene: 7. The length of the CDR3 is 14 residues. The DNA of the CDR3 is TGTGCCAGCAGGACAGGGGGCGGATTGAACGAGCAGTACTTC. Its protein product is CASRTGGGLNEQYF.

The chain's CDR3 is CASSCRDSREAFF. In DNA, the CDR3 is TGTGCCAGCAGCTGTCGGGACAGCAGAGAAGCTTTCTTT. The genes are TRBV7-2 and TRBJ1-1, with 7 bases fitting TRBD1. After removal of 4 bases from V and 8 bases from J, the junction contained 7 bases not matched to a gene. There are 13 residues in the CDR3. CDR1 and CDR2 from the germline V gene are SGHTA and FQGNSA. Together with reference TRBV7-2 and TRBJ1-1, the CDR3 gives the full variable domain: GAGVSQSPSNKVTEKGKDVELRCDPISGHTALYWYRQSLGQGLEFLIYFQGNSAPDKSGLPSDRFSAERTGGSVSTLTIQRTQQEDSAVYLCASSCRDSREAFFGQGTRLTVV.

J is TRBJ2-1 and V is TRBV28, with D possibly TRBD1 on 5 matching bases. Per germline, CDR1 MDHEN and CDR2 SYDVKM. The V and J ends lost 4 bases and 2 bases respectively, with 12 bases between them. CDR3 size: 15 residues. CDR3 loop: CASSSLGATYNEQFF. As DNA, the CDR3 is TGTGCCAGCAGTTCCTTAGGGGCTACCTACAATGAGCAGTTCTTC.

This clonotype was picked up a small number of times. J is TRBJ1-2 and V is TRBV29-1, with 7 bases lining up with TRBD1. CDR3 length: 14 residues. CDR1 SQVTM and CDR2 ANQGSEA come from the germline V gene. Germline trimming cut 5 bases from V and 1 base from J; bases unmatched to any gene: 7. The DNA of the CDR3 is TGCAGCGTTAGGACCGGGACAGTTAACTATGGCTACACCTTC. Its translation: CSVRTGTVNYGYTF.

This rearrangement joins TRBV7-9 to TRBJ2-1; 7 bases fit TRBD1. In germline, CDR1 is SEHNR, CDR2 FQNEAQ (reference sequence). This CDR3 comprises 14 residues. V gave up 6 bases and J gave up 4 bases; unmatched junction bases: 6. CDR3 in amino acids: CASRQRDRYNEQFF. The CDR3 DNA follows: TGTGCCAGCAGACAACGGGACAGATACAATGAGCAGTTCTTC.

The rearrangement uses TRBV7-2 and TRBJ2-3, with 9 bases aligning to TRBD2. From germline, CDR1 is SGHTA and CDR2 FQGNSA. With 1 base clipped from V and 6 bases from J, the junction kept 8 bases outside the gene matches. The CDR3 length is 16 residues. CDR3 nucleotide sequence: TGTGCCAGCAGCTTAGGGGCGGGGGGGCTAAGTGATACGCAGTATTTT. Its protein is CASSLGAGGLSDTQYF.

The chain carries TRBV7-9 and TRBJ2-1; possibly TRBD2 for D (5 bases). This CDR3 contains 14 residues. Deletions cut 3 bases from V and 8 bases from J, with 14 bases between. Germline V gene data show CDR1 as SEHNR and CDR2 as FQNEAQ (reference sequence). For the CDR3, the DNA is TGTGCCAGCAGCTTTCTTCGAGGGTTCGATGAGCAGTTCTTC. Its translation: CASSFLRGFDEQFF.

This clonotype turned up a few times. The chain uses TRBV5-6 and TRBJ1-2; TRBD1 agrees at 12 bases. The CDR3 has 16 amino acids. Germline loops: CDR1 SGHDT, CDR2 YYEEEE. J was trimmed by 2 bases and V by 4 bases; bases with no gene match: 6. CDR3 nucleotide sequence: TGTGCCAGCAGCCGCGGGACAGGGGGCGTAAACTATGGCTACACCTTC. It is translated as CASSRGTGGVNYGYTF.

V usage is TRBV15 and J usage is TRBJ2-1, with D possibly called TRBD1 or TRBD2 (5 bases each). CDR3 size: 18 residues. Trimming removed 1 base at V and 2 bases at J, with 18 bases between. In germline, CDR1 is LNHNV, CDR2 YYDKDF (reference sequence). CDR3 in DNA: TGTGCCACCAGCAGAGGCCTGGGGGTGGGATTCCCCTACAATGAGCAGTTCTTC. As protein: CATSRGLGVGFPYNEQFF. Supplemented by reference TRBV15 and TRBJ2-1, the full variable domain reads DAMVIQNPRYQVTQFGKPVTLSCSQTLNHNVMYWYQQKSSQAPKLLFHYYDKDFNNEADTPDNFQSRRPNTSFCFLDIRSPGLGDTAMYLCATSRGLGVGFPYNEQFFGPGTRLTVL.

This clonotype was detected a few times. The chain joins TRBV29-1 to TRBJ2-3; D gene ambiguous. V was shortened by 3 bases and J by 0 bases, with 4 bases between the two germline ends. The length of the CDR3 is 12 residues. The germline V gene has CDR1 SQVTM and CDR2 ANQGSEA. In DNA, the CDR3 is TGCAGCGTTGATAAAAGCACAGATACGCAGTATTTT. Translation gives CSVDKSTDTQYF.

The chain has TRBV2 and TRBJ2-3, with 7 bases aligning to TRBD1. Losses at the gene ends were 9 bases for V and 0 bases for J; bases not matched to a gene: 6. CDR3 length: 14 residues. CDR1 and CDR2 from the germline V gene are SNHLY and FYNNEI. CDR3 bases: TGTGCCAGTAAGACAGGGTCCAGCACAGATACGCAGTATTTT. Translating it yields CASKTGSSTDTQYF.

The chain couples TRBV29-1 to TRBJ2-1; no clear D. The CDR3 runs 12 residues. Trimming stripped 4 bases from V and 7 bases from J, with 11 bases between. Germline CDR1 and CDR2: SQVTM and ANQGSEA. In nucleotides, the CDR3 is TGCAGCGTTGCAACCTTTTTAAATGAGCAGTTCTTC. It is translated as CSVATFLNEQFF.

Remarks on this clonotype: At one end the junction does not follow the germline gene, possibly because of a read error. The CDR3 DNA follows: TGTGCCAGCAAAACCCCGGGACAGCCATACAATAAGCAGTTCTTC. The encoded protein is CASKTPGQPYNKQFF. The chain has TRBV6-6 and TRBJ2-1, with TRBD1 matching 7 bases. Germline V gene lookup returns CDR1 MNHNY and CDR2 SVGAGI (reference sequence). This CDR3 has 15 residues.

V usage is TRBV20-1 and J usage is TRBJ1-1; 8 bases align to TRBD1. V shed 4 bases, J shed 4 bases, and the junction held 8 bases outside the gene matches. The CDR3 extends over 14 amino acids. The V gene's germline CDR1 is DFQATT and CDR2 SNEGSKA (reference sequence). DNA of the CDR3: TGCAGTGCTAACCAGGGGGCCAGAGTCACTGAAGCTTTCTTT. Protein: CSANQGARVTEAFF.

The rearrangement joins TRBV2 to TRBJ2-6, with TRBD1 matching 7 bases. This CDR3 region has 17 residues. Germline CDR1 SNHLY, CDR2 FYNNEI. The junction had 7 bases not matched to a gene; V was cut back by 5 bases and J by 0 bases. The CDR3 sequence is CASSPGQARSGANVLTF. CDR3 bases: TGTGCCAGCAGTCCTGGACAGGCCCGCTCTGGGGCCAACGTCCTGACTTTC.